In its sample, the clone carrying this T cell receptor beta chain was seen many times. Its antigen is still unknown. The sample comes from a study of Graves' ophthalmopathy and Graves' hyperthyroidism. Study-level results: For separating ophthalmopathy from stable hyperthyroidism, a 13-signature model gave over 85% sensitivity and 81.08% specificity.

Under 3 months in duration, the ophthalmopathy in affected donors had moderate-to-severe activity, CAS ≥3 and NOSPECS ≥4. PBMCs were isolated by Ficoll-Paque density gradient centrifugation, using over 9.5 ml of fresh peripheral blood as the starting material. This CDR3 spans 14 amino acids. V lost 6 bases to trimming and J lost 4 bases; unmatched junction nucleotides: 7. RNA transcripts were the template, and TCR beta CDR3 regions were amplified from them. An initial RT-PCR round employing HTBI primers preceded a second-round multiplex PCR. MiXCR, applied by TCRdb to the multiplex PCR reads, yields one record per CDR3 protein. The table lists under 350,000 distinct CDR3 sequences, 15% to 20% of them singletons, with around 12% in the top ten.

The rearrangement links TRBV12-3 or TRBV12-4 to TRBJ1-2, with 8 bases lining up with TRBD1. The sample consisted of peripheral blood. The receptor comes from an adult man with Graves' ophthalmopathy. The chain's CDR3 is CASRKTGAGYGYTF. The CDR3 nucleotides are TGTGCCAGCAGGAAGACAGGGGCGGGCTATGGCTACACCTTC.